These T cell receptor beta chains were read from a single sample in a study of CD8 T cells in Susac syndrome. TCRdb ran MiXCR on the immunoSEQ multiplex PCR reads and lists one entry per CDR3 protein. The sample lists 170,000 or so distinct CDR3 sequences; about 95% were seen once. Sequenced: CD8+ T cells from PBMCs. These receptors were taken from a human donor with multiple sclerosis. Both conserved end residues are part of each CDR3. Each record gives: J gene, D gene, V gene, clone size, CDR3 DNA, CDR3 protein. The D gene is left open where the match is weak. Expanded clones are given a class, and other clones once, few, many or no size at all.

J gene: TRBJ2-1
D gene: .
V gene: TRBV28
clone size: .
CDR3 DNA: TGTGCCAGCAGTTTTGGCGAGCAGTTCTTC
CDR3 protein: CASSFGEQFF

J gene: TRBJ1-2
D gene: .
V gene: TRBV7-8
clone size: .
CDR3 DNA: TGTGCCAGCAGCCTGAATAGGGACCAACACAACTATGGCTACACCTTC
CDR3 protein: CASSLNRDQHNYGYTF

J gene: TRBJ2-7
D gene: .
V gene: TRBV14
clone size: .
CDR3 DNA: TGTGCCAGCGGAGCTGGGGGACCCTCCTACGAGCAGTACTTC
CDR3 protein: CASGAGGPSYEQYF

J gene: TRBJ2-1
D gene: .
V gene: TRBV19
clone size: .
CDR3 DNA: TGTGCCAGTAGTATAGGGGCCAGTGAGCAGTTCTTC
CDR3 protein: CASSIGASEQFF

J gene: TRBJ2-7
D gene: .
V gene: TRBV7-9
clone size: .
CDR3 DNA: TGTGCCAGCAGCCCGCCGCGGGCCGAGCAGTACTTC
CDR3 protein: CASSPPRAEQYF

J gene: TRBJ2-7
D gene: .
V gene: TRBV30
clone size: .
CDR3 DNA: TGTGCCTGGAGGGAGAAAACCTACGAGCAGTACTTC
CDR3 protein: CAWREKTYEQYF

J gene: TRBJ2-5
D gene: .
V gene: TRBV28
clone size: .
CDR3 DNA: TGTGCCAGCCGAGGGGTGGCGAGAGAGACCCAGTACTTC
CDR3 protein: CASRGVARETQYF

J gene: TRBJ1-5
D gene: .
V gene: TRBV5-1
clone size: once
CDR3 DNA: TGCGCCAGCAGCTTGTCGGGGGGCCGAAATCAGCCCCAGCATTTT
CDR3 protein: CASSLSGGRNQPQHF

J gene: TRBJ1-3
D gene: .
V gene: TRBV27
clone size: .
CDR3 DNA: TGTGCCAGTCGAGGGGCCAACACCATATATTTT
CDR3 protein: CASRGANTIYF

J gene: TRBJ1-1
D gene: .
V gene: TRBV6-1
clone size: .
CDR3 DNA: TGTGCCAGCAGGAGGGACGGAGGATGCCCTACCTGCTCTGAAGCTTTCTTT
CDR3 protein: CASRRDGGCPTCSEAFF

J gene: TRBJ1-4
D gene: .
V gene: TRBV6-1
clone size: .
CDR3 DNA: TGTGCCAGTGCGCCCGGGGGTATTCCTTGGCGGGAAAAACTGTTTTTT
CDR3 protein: CASAPGGIPWREKLFF

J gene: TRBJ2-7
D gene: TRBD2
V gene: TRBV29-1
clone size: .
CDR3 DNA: TGCAGCGTTGGATTCCTGGGTAGCGGGATCCCCTACGAGCAGTACTTC
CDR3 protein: CSVGFLGSGIPYEQYF

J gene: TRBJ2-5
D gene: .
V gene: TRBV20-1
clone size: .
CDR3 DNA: TGCAGTGCTAGAGAGTACCTCGGGACAACTCAAGAGACCCAGTACTTC
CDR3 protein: CSAREYLGTTQETQYF

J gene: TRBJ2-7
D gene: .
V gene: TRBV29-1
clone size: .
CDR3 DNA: TGCAGCGTTGGATTTGGAACGGACTACGAGCAGTACTTC
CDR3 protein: CSVGFGTDYEQYF

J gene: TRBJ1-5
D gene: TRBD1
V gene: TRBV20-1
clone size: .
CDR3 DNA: TGCAGTGCTTCAGGGGGCAGGCAGCCCCAGCATTTT
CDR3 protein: CSASGGRQPQHF

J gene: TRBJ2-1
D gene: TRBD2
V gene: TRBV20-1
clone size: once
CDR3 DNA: TGCAGTGCTGGACTAGCGGGAGTGCCGAGGGGGGCCTACAATGAGCAGTTCTTC
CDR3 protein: CSAGLAGVPRGAYNEQFF

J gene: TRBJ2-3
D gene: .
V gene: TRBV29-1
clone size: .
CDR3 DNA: TGCAGCGTTGTGCCTGACATGGGAACAGATACGCAGTATTTT
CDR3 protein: CSVVPDMGTDTQYF

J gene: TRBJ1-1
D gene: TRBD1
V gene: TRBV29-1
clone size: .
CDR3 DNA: TGCAGCGTTGAAGATCGGTCTGCGGTCGACAGGGTTTTGACACTTATGAACACTGAAGCTTTCTTT
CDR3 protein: CSVEDRSAVDRVLTLMNTEAFF

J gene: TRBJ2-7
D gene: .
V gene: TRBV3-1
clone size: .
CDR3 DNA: TGTGCCAGCAGCCATCCGTCCTACGAGCAGTACTTC
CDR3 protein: CASSHPSYEQYF

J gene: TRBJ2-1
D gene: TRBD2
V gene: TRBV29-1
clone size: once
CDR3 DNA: TGCAGCGTAGGGGGACTAGCGGGAGAGGGTGCCTACAATGAGCAGTTCTTC
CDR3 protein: CSVGGLAGEGAYNEQFF

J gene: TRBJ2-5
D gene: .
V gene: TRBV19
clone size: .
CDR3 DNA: TGTGCCAGTAGTCCAGGGATCCCGGGGGAGACCCAGTACTTC
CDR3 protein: CASSPGIPGETQYF

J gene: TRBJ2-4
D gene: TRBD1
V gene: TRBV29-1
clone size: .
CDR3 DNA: TGCAGCGTTGAAGGGCGGGACAGGGAGGCCAAAAACATTCAGTACTTC
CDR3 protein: CSVEGRDREAKNIQYF

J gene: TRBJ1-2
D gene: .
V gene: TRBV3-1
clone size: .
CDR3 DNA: TGTGCCAGCAGCGCCACCGGACTACCGCTCGATGGCTACACCTTC
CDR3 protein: CASSATGLPLDGYTF

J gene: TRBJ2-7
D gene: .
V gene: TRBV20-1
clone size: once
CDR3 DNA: TGCAGTACTCAAACGGGGACCACCTACGAGCAGTACTTC
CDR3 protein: CSTQTGTTYEQYF

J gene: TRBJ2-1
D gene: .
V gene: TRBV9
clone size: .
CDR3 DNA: TGTGCCAGCAGCCCGCTGGGTTCCAAGCAGTTCTTC
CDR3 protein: CASSPLGSKQFF

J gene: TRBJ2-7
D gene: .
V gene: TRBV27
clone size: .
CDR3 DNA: TGTGCCAGCCTGGACAATTCCTACGAGCAGTACTTC
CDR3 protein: CASLDNSYEQYF

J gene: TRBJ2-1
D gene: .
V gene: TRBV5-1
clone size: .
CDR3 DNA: TGCGCCAGCATCCCCGGACGAGGGGATGAGCAGTTCTTC
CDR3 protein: CASIPGRGDEQFF

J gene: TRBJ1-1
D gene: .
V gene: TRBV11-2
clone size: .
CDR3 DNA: TGTGCCAGCAGCCCACTCCGGGGAGCTGAAGCTTTCTTT
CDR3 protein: CASSPLRGAEAFF

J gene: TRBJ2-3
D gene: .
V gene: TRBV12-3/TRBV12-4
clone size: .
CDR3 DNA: TGTGCCAGCAGCCCGTATGATACGCAGTATTTT
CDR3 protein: CASSPYDTQYF

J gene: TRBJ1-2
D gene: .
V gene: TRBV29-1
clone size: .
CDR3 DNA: TGCAGCGTTGGAGACAGTACCTATGGCTACACCTTC
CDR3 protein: CSVGDSTYGYTF

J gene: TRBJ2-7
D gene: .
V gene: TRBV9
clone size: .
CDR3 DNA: TGTGCCAGCAGCTACGGAGGTCTGGGCGAGCAGTACTTC
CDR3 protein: CASSYGGLGEQYF

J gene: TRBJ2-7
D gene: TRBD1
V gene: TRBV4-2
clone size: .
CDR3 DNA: TGTGCCAGCAGCCAGGCACAGGGGGCTTCCTACGAGCAGTACTTC
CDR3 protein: CASSQAQGASYEQYF

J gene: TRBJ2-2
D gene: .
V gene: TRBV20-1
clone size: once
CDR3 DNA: TGCAGTGCTCGGGGGATGGGACGGAAGGGGTACACCGGGGAGCTGTTTTTT
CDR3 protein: CSARGMGRKGYTGELFF

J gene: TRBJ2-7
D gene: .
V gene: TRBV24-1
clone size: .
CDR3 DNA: TGTGCCACCAGTGTTGGCCAGGACTACGAGCAGTACTTC
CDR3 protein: CATSVGQDYEQYF

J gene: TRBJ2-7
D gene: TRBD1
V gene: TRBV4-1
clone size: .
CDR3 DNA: TGCGCCAGCAGCCAAGGAGCGGACAGGATGACCTACGAGCAGTACTTC
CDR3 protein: CASSQGADRMTYEQYF

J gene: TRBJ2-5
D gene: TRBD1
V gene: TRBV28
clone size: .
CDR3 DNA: TGTGCCAGCAGGAGGGACAGGTGGGTCCAAGAGACCCAGTACTTC
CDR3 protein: CASRRDRWVQETQYF

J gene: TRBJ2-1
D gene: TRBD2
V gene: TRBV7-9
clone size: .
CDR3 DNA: TGTGCCAGCAGTTTAGCGGGTACTTACAATGAGCAGTTCTTC
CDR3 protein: CASSLAGTYNEQFF

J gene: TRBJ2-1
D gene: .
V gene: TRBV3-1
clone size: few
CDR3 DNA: TGTGCCAGCAGCCGCCTGGGGAATGAGCAGTTCTTC
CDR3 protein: CASSRLGNEQFF

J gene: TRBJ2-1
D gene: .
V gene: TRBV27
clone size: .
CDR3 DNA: TGTGCCAGCAGTTTATCGCTAGCATCTGAGCAGTTCTTC
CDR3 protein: CASSLSLASEQFF

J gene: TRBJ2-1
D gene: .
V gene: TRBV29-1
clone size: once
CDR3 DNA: TGCAGCGTTGGGCGGGCGTCCTACAATGAGCAGTTCTTC
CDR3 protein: CSVGRASYNEQFF

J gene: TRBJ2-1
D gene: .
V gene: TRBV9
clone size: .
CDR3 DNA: TGTGCCAGCAGTCGAGGGGCGGAGGGGATCTACAATGAGCAGTTCTTC
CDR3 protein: CASSRGAEGIYNEQFF

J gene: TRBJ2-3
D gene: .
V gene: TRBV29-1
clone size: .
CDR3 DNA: TGCAGCGTTGAGTTCCCTTCAGATACGCAGTATTTT
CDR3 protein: CSVEFPSDTQYF

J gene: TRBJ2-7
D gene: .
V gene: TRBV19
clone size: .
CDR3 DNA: TGTGCCAGTAGTATCGGCCCCCACGAGCAGTACTTC
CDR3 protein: CASSIGPHEQYF